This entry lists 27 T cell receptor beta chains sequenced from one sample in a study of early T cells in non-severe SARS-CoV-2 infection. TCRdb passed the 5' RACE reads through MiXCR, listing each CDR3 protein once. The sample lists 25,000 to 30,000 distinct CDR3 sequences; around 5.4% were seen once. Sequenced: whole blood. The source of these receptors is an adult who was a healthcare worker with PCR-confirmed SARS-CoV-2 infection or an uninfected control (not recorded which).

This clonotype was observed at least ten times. Here the CDR3 DNA reads TGTGCCAGCAGCCAAGATCGGCGCGGGGGGGCCAGAGATACGCAGTATTTT. It specifies CASSQDRRGGARDTQYF. V usage is TRBV3-1 and J usage is TRBJ2-3, with 9 bases matching TRBD2. The V gene end was trimmed by 0 bases and the J gene end by 5 bases; junction bases not matched to a gene: 9. Germline assignment: CDR1 LGHDT and CDR2 YNNKEL (reference sequence). The CDR3 extends over 17 amino acids.

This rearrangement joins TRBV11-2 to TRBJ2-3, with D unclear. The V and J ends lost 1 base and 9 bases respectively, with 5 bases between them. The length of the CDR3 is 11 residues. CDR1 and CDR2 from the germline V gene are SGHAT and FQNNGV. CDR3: CASSLVVTQYF. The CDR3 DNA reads TGTGCCAGCAGCTTAGTTGTGACGCAGTATTTT. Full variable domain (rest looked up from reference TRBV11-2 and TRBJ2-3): EAGVAQSPRYKIIEKRQSVAFWCNPISGHATLYWYQQILGQGPKLLIQFQNNGVVDDSQLPKDRFSAERLKGVDSTLKIQPAKLEDSAVYLCASSLVVTQYFGPGTRLTVL.

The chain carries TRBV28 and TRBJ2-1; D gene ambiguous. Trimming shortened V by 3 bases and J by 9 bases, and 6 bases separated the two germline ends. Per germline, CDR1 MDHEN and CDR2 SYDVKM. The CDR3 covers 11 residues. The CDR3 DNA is TGTGCCAGCAGTTTCCACCTTGAGCAGTTCTTC. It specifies CASSFHLEQFF.

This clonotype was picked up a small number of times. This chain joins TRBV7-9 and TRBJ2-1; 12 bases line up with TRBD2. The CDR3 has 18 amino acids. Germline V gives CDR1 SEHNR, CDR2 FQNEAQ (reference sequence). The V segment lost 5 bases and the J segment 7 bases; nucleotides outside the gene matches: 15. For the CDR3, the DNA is TGTGCCAGCAGCCGAACCTCCACTAGCGGGGGGCCCCAGAATGAGCAGTTCTTC. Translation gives CASSRTSTSGGPQNEQFF.

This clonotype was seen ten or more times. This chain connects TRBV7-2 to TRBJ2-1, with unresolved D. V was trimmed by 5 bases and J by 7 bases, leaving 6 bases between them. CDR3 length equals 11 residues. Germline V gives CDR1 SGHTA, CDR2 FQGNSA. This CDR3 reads CASSKWNEQFF. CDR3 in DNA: TGTGCCAGCAGCAAATGGAATGAGCAGTTCTTC.

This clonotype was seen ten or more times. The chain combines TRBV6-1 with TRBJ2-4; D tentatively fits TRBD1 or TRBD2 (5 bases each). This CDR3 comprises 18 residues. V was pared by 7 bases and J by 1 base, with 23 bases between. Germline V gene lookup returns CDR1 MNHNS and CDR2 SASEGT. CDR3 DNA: TGTGCCAGCACTATACATGGGCAGGGACCCCGGGCCAAAAACATTCAGTACTTC. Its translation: CASTIHGQGPRAKNIQYF.

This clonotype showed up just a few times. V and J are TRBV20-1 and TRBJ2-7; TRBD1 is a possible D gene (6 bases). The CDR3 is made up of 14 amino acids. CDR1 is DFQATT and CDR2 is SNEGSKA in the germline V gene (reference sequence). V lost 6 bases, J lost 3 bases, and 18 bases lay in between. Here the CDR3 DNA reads TGCAGTGCCTACCCCGACAGGATAGGCTACGAGCAGTACTTC. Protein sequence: CSAYPDRIGYEQYF.

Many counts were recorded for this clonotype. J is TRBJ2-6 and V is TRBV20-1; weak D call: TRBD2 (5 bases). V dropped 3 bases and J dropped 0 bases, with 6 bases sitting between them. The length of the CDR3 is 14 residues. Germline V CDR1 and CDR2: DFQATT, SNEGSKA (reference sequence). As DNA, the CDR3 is TGCAGTGCTAGGAGGGACTCTGGGGCCAACGTCCTGACTTTC. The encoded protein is CSARRDSGANVLTF.

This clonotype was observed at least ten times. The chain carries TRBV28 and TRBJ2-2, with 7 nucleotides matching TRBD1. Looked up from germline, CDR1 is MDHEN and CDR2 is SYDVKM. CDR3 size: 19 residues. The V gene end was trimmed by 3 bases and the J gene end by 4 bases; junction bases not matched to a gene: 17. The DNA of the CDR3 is TGTGCCAGCAGTTTCCATTTTCAGGGGGATAGCTTTAGCACCGGGGAGCTGTTTTTT. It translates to CASSFHFQGDSFSTGELFF.

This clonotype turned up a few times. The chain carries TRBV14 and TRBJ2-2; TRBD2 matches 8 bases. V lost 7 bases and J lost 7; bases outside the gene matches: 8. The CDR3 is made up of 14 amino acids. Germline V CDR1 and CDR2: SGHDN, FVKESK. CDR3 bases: TGTGCCAGCACCTCAGCGGGGGTCGTCGGGGAGCTGTTTTTT. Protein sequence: CASTSAGVVGELFF.

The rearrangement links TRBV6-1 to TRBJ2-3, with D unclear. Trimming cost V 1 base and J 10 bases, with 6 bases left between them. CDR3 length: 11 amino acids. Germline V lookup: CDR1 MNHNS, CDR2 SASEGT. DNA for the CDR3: TGTGCCAGCAGTGAAGTGGTTTCGCAGTATTTT. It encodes CASSEVVSQYF.

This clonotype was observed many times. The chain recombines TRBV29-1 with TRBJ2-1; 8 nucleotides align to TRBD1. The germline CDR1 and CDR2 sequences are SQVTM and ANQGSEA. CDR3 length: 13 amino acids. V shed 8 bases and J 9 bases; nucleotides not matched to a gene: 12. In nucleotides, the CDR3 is TGCAGCTTGAGACAGGGGAAGGGTGGTGAGCAGTTCTTC. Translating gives CSLRQGKGGEQFF.

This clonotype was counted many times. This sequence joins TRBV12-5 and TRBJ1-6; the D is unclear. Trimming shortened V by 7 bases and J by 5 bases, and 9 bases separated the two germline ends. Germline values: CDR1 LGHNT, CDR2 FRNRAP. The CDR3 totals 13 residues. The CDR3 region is CASALEDNSPLHF. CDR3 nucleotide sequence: TGTGCTAGTGCCCTGGAGGATAATTCACCCCTCCACTTT.

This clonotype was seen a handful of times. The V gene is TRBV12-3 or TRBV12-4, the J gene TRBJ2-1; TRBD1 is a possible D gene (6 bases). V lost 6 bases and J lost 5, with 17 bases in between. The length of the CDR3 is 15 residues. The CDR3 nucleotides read TGTGCCAGCAGCCGACGGAACAGGGTAAACAATGAGCAGTTCTTC. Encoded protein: CASSRRNRVNNEQFF.

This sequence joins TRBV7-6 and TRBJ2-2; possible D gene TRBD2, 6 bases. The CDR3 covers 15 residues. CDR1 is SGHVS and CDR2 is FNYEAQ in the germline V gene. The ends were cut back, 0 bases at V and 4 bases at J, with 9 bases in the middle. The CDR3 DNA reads TGTGCCAGCAGCTTAGCGGGAGGAGTCACCGGGGAGCTGTTTTTT. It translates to CASSLAGGVTGELFF.

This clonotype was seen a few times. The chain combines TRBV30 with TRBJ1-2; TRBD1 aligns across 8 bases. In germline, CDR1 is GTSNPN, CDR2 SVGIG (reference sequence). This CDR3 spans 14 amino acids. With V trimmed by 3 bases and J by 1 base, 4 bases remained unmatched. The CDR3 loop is CAWSPGQGNYGYTF. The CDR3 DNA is TGTGCCTGGAGCCCAGGACAGGGTAACTATGGCTACACCTTC.

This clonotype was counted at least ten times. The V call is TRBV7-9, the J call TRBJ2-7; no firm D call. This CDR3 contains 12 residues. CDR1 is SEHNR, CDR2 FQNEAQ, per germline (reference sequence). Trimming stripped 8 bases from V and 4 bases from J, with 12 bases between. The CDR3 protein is CASGVVTYEQYF. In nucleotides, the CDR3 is TGTGCCAGCGGGGTAGTAACTTACGAGCAGTACTTC.

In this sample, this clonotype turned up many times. The CDR3 DNA is TGTGCCAGCAGCTTAGGAGGCAGGACTGAAGCTTTCTTT. Translating gives CASSLGGRTEAFF. This rearrangement joins TRBV7-6 to TRBJ1-1; D gene uncertain. CDR3 length: 13 residues. The V gene lost 1 base and the J gene lost 5 bases, with 8 bases spanning the gap. CDR1 SGHVS and CDR2 FNYEAQ come from the germline V gene.

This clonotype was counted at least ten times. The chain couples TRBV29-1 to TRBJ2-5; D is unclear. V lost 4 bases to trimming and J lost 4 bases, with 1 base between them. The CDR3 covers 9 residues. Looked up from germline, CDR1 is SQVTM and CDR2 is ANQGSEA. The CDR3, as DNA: TGCAGCGTTGGAGAGACCCAGTACTTC. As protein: CSVGETQYF.

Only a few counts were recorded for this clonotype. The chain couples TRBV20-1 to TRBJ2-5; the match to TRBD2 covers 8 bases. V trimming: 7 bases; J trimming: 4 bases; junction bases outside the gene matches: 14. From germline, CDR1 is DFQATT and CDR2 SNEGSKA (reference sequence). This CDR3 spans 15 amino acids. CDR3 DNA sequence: TGCAGTGTTAACGGGGGGGCCGGATCGGGAGAGACCCAGTACTTC. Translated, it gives CSVNGGAGSGETQYF.

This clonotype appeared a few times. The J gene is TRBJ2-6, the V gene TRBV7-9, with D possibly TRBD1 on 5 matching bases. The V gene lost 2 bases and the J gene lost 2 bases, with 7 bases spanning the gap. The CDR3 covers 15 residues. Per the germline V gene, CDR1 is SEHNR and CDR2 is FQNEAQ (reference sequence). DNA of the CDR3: TGTGCCAGCAGCTTAAGCAGGGCTGGGGCCAACGTCCTGACTTTC. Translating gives CASSLSRAGANVLTF.

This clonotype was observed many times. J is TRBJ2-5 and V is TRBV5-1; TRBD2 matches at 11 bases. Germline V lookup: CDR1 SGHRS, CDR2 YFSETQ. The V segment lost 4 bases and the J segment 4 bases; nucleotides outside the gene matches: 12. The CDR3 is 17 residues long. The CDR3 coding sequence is TGCGCCAGCAGCCCGATGACTAGCGGGGAATCGGGAGAGACCCAGTACTTC. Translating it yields CASSPMTSGESGETQYF. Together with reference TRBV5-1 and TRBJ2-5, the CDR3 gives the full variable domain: KAGVTQTPRYLIKTRGQQVTLSCSPISGHRSVSWYQQTPGQGLQFLFEYFSETQRNKGNFPGRFSGRQFSNSRSEMNVSTLELGDSALYLCASSPMTSGESGETQYFGPGTRLLVL.

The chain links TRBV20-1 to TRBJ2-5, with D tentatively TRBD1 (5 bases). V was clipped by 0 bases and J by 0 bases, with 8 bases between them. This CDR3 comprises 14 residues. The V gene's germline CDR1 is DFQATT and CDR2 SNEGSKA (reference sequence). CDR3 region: CSARDLRDQETQYF. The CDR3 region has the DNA TGCAGTGCTAGAGATCTCAGGGACCAAGAGACCCAGTACTTC.

CDR3 DNA sequence: TGTGCCAGCAGTTTGGCCGACGCCTACGAGCAGTACTTC. This translates into CASSLADAYEQYF. V and J are TRBV27 and TRBJ2-7; unclear D gene. The CDR3 length is 13 residues. The ends were cut back, 3 bases at V and 2 bases at J, with 8 bases in the middle. Germline V lookup: CDR1 MNHEY, CDR2 SMNVEV (reference sequence).

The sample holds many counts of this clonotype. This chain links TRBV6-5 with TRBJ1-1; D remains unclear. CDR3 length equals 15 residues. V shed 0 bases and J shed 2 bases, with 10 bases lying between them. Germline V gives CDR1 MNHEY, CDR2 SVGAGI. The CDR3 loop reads CASSYSRGINTEAFF. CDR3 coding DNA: TGTGCCAGCAGTTACTCGCGGGGTATAAACACTGAAGCTTTCTTT.

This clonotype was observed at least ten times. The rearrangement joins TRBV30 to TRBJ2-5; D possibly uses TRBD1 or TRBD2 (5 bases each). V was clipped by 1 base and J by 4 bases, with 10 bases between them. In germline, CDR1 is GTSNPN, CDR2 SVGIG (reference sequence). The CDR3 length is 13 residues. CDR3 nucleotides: TGTGCCTGGAGTGCTGGGGGTTTAGAGACCCAGTACTTC. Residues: CAWSAGGLETQYF.

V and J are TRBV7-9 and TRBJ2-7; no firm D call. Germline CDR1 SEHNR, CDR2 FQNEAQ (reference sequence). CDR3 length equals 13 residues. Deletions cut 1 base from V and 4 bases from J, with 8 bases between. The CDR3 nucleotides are TGTGCCAGCAGCTTAGAGGCAGGATACGAGCAGTACTTC. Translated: CASSLEAGYEQYF.